The 19 T cell receptor beta chains reported below all come from one sample, sequenced in a study of T cell repertoires in cytomegalovirus infection (dated by TCRdb to between 2019 and 2020). The antigens of these receptors remain unknown. Sequencing took place on an Illumina HiSeq 1500. In TCRdb, the public reads were trimmed at Q25 with fastp and aligned with MiXCR, with productive beta chains retained. Rows with a matching CDR3 protein are joined into one entry that keeps the most common DNA and genes. For this sample there are about 700,000 distinct CDR3 sequences; roughly 30% appear just once. The ten largest account for about 20% of the sample. This specimen's treatment or condition label, per the study, means: in vitro stimulation with specific CMV peptide epitopes to enrich CMV-specific T cells. The sample was cultured PBMCs, taken from culture after CMV antigen stimulation. Receptor source: a human donor in good health (CMV status not recorded). Some clones in this sample may be carry-over from other donors' samples.

The chain couples TRBV6-2 or TRBV6-3 to TRBJ2-5; D is perhaps TRBD1 (5 bases). The CDR3 consists of 15 residues. V was cut by 5 bases and J by 5 bases, with 18 bases left in between. The germline V gene encodes CDR1 MNHEY and CDR2 SVGEGT. The CDR3 here is CASSRAGIGAETQYF. For the CDR3, the DNA is TGTGCCAGCAGTCGCGCAGGGATTGGGGCGGAGACCCAGTACTTC.

This clonotype was seen only a few times. This chain connects TRBV18 to TRBJ2-7; D tentatively fits TRBD1 or TRBD2 (7 bases each). The V gene lost 3 bases and the J gene lost 3 bases, with 21 bases spanning the gap. Germline assignment: CDR1 KGHSH and CDR2 LQKENI. This CDR3 has 17 amino acids. The DNA for the CDR3 is TGTGCCAGCTCACCTTACGCTCAGGGGGGGTCAGGCTACGAGCAGTACTTC. Translated, it gives CASSPYAQGGSGYEQYF.

The sample holds a few counts of this clonotype. CDR3 DNA sequence: TGTGCCAGCAGTGAAGCGTCTTACCTATCAAATGAAAAACTGTTTTTT. Translating it yields CASSEASYLSNEKLFF. V usage is TRBV6-1 and J usage is TRBJ1-4; no definite D call. The CDR3 runs to 16 residues. With 0 bases removed from V and 5 bases from J, the gap between germline ends came to 13 bases. CDR1 MNHNS and CDR2 SASEGT come from the germline V gene.

J is TRBJ2-3 and V is TRBV2, with 9 bases lining up with TRBD2. The CDR3 sequence is 16 residues long. The germline CDR1 and CDR2 sequences are SNHLY and FYNNEI. The trim removed 3 bases at V and 4 bases at J, leaving 8 bases unmatched. The CDR3 reads CASSDWKRGDADTQYF. The CDR3 DNA reads TGTGCCAGCAGTGATTGGAAGCGGGGGGACGCAGATACGCAGTATTTT.

This chain joins TRBV7-6 and TRBJ2-1; no clear D. The CDR3 has 16 residues. The V end lost 3 bases, the J end lost 2 bases, and 14 bases lay between the germline ends. Germline CDR1 and CDR2: SGHVS and FNYEAQ. In nucleotides, the CDR3 is TGTGCCAGCAGCTTGGCCCTCCTCCCCCCCTACAATGAGCAGTTCTTC. This gives the protein CASSLALLPPYNEQFF. Full variable domain (remainder filled in from reference TRBV7-6 and TRBJ2-1): GAGVSQSPRYKVTKRGQDVALRCDPISGHVSLYWYRQALGQGPEFLTYFNYEAQQDKSGLPNDRFSAERPEGSISTLTIQRTEQRDSAMYRCASSLALLPPYNEQFFGPGTRLTVL.

Worth noting for this clonotype: A read error may be the cause here, since a much bigger clone is one base away. The CDR3 coding sequence is TGTGCCAGCAGCTTGGAAGGGAGGCCTAATGAAAAACTGTTTTTT. Protein sequence: CASSLEGRPNEKLFF. The chain carries TRBV7-2 and TRBJ1-4, with no clear D. The CDR3 runs 15 residues. V was pared by 3 bases and J by 3 bases, with 11 bases between. Germline CDR1 reads SGHTA; CDR2 reads FQGNSA.

The genes are TRBV7-9 and TRBJ2-2; 7 nucleotides agree with TRBD2. The CDR3 has 17 residues. The ends lost 7 bases at V and 2 bases at J; junction bases unmatched: 13. Germline assignment: CDR1 SEHNR and CDR2 FQNEAQ (reference sequence). DNA for the CDR3: TGTGCCAGCACCCTCCCGGGGGGAGACCAAAACACCGGGGAGCTGTTTTTT. This translates into CASTLPGGDQNTGELFF.

A few counts support this clonotype. The CDR3 region has the DNA TGTGCCAGCAGTCCCTCCGTGGGGGGCGCCTACGAGCAGTACTTC. Translated, it gives CASSPSVGGAYEQYF. The V and J genes are TRBV27 and TRBJ2-7, with D perhaps being TRBD1 or TRBD2 (6 bases each). The germline V and J ends were trimmed by 5 bases and 2 bases, with 16 bases remaining between them. There are 15 residues in the CDR3. Germline V gives CDR1 MNHEY, CDR2 SMNVEV (reference sequence).

The table lists this clonotype with many counts. This chain uses TRBV28 with TRBJ2-3, with TRBD1 matching 7 bases. CDR3 length: 16 amino acids. V shed 5 bases and J 2 bases; nucleotides not matched to a gene: 10. Germline V gives CDR1 MDHEN, CDR2 SYDVKM. The CDR3, as DNA: TGTGCCAGCAGTCGGGGACAGCGACTTTACACAGATACGCAGTATTTT. This encodes CASSRGQRLYTDTQYF.

This clonotype has a handful of counts. The chain carries TRBV7-9 and TRBJ2-7; no reliable D call. CDR3 length: 13 amino acids. CDR1 is SEHNR, CDR2 FQNEAQ, per germline (reference sequence). The V end was cut by 6 bases, the J end by 3 bases, with 12 bases between. The CDR3 region is CASSSQNGYEQYF. The CDR3 nucleotides read TGTGCCAGCAGTAGTCAAAACGGCTACGAGCAGTACTTC.

This clonotype has a single count. The chain employs TRBV4-3 and TRBJ2-5, with a possible D match to TRBD2 (6 bases). Germline lookup yields CDR1 LGHNA and CDR2 YSLEER. V gave up 4 bases and J gave up 7 bases, with 19 bases separating them. This CDR3 spans 15 amino acids. CDR3 region: CASSPRPGGVRTQYF. The DNA for the CDR3 is TGCGCCAGCAGCCCCCGGCCTGGCGGGGTCAGGACCCAGTACTTC.

The chain recombines TRBV7-3 with TRBJ1-2; D is possibly TRBD1 (6 bases). Between the trimmed V and J ends, which lost 7 bases and 2 bases, there was a span of 11 bases. Germline V gene sequence: CDR1 SGHTA, CDR2 FQGTGA. The CDR3 runs 13 residues. DNA of the CDR3: TGTGCCAGCAACCTGGACAGCAACTATGGCTACACCTTC. It encodes CASNLDSNYGYTF.

The chain employs TRBV12-3 or TRBV12-4 and TRBJ1-5; TRBD1 is a possible D gene (5 bases). Trimming took off 1 base at V and 4 bases at J, with 11 bases between the two ends. The CDR3 length is 15 residues. This chain's CDR3 is CASSLGGGLNQPQHF. As DNA, the CDR3 is TGTGCCAGCAGTTTAGGTGGGGGGTTGAATCAGCCCCAGCATTTT.

CDR3: CSARAHRNQETQYF. The CDR3 DNA sequence: TGCAGTGCTAGGGCCCACAGAAACCAAGAGACCCAGTACTTC. The V and J genes are TRBV20-1 and TRBJ2-5; D not certain. Trimming stripped 3 bases from V and 0 bases from J, with 11 bases between. This CDR3 is 14 amino acids long. The germline V gene has CDR1 DFQATT and CDR2 SNEGSKA (reference sequence).

This clonotype has at least ten counts. The V call is TRBV7-9, the J call TRBJ1-1, with a weak D call TRBD1 (5 bases). The CDR3 is 16 residues long. Germline V CDR1 and CDR2: SEHNR, FQNEAQ (reference sequence). Trimming pared 7 bases from V and 3 bases from J, leaving 21 bases between. The CDR3 DNA follows: TGTGCCAGCACCTTCCCCTTAGGCAGGGCGGACACTGAAGCTTTCTTT. Translating it yields CASTFPLGRADTEAFF.

The CDR3 DNA is TGCGCCAGCAGCCAAGATGTCTCGCCGGCAGATACGCAGTATTTT. Translated: CASSQDVSPADTQYF. V usage is TRBV4-3 and J usage is TRBJ2-3, with no clear D. This CDR3 spans 15 amino acids. Germline CDR1 reads LGHNA; CDR2 reads YSLEER. Between the trimmed V and J ends, which lost 0 bases and 4 bases, there was a span of 11 bases.

This clonotype was picked up a small number of times. The J gene is TRBJ2-5, the V gene TRBV7-9; TRBD2 might be the D (6 bases). In germline, CDR1 is SEHNR, CDR2 FQNEAQ (reference sequence). Trimming pared 5 bases from V and 4 bases from J, leaving 14 bases between. CDR3 length: 14 residues. The CDR3 region is CASSPYDGRETQYF. The CDR3 nucleotides are TGTGCCAGCAGCCCTTATGACGGGAGAGAGACCCAGTACTTC.

This chain connects TRBV5-4 to TRBJ2-1; a possible D gene is TRBD2 (6 bases). V was trimmed by 4 bases and J by 8 bases, leaving 19 bases between them. Germline V gene data show CDR1 as SGHNT and CDR2 as YYREEE (reference sequence). The CDR3 is 15 amino acids. CDR3 region: CASSGSGTHEDEQFF. CDR3 coding DNA: TGTGCCAGCAGCGGTTCGGGGACTCACGAGGATGAGCAGTTCTTC.

The CDR3, as DNA: TGTGCCAGCAGCTACACCGGGACAGACAATGAGCAGTTCTTC. As protein: CASSYTGTDNEQFF. The chain employs TRBV7-6 and TRBJ2-1; 7 positions match TRBD1. Trimming at V came to 4 bases and at J to 5 bases, leaving 5 bases not matched to a gene. Germline-derived CDR1 and CDR2 are SGHVS and FNYEAQ. The CDR3 has 14 residues.